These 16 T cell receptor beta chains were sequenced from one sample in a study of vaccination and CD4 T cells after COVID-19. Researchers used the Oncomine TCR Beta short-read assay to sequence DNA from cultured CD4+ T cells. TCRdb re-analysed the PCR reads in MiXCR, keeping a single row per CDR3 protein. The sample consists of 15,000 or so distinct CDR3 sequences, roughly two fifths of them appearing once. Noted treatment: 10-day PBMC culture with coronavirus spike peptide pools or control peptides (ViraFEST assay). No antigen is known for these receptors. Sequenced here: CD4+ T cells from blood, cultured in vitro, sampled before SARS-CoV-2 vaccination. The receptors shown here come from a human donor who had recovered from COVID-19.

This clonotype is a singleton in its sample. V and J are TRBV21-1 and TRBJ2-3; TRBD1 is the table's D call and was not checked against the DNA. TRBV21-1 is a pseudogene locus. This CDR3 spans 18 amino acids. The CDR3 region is CASSKEAAGQGRTDTQYF. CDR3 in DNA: TGTGCCAGCAGCAAGGAGGCCGCAGGACAGGGTCGCACAGATACGCAGTATTTT.

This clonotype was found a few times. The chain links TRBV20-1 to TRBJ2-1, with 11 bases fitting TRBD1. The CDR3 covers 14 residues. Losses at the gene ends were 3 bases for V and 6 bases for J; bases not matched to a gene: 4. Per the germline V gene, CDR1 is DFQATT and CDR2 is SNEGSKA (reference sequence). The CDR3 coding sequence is TGCAGTGCTAGCTCCGGGACAGGGGGCAATGAGCAGTTCTTC. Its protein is CSASSGTGGNEQFF.

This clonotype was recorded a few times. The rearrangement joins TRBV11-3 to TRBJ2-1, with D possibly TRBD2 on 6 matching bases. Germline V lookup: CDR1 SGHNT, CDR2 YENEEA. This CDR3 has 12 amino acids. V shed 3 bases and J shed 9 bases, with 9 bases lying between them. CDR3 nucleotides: TGTGCCAGCAGCTTGACGGGGGTTGAGCAGTTCTTC. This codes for CASSLTGVEQFF. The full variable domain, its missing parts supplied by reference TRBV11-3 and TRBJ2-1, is EAGVVQSPRYKIIEKKQPVAFWCNPISGHNTLYWYLQNLGQGPELLIRYENEEAVDDSQLPKDRFSAERLKGVDSTLKIQPAELGDSAVYLCASSLTGVEQFFGPGTRLTVL.

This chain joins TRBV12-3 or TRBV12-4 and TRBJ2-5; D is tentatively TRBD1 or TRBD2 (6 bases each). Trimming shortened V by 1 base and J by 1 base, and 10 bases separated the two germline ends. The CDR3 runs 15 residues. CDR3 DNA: TGTGCCAGCAGTTTAGACGGGGGCCTCCAAGAGACCCAGTACTTC. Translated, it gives CASSLDGGLQETQYF.

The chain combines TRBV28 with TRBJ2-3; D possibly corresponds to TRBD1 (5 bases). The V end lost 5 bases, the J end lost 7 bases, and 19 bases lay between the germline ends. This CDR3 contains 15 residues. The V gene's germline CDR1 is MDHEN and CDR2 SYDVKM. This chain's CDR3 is CASSAQGSKTYTQYF. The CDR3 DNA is TGTGCCAGCAGTGCTCAGGGTTCTAAAACTTATACGCAGTATTTT.

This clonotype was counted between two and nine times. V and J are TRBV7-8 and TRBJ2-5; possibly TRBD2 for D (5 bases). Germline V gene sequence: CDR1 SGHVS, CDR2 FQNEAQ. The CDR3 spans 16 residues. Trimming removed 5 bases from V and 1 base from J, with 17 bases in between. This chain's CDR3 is CASSLTPGAGQETQYF. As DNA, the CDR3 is TGTGCCAGCAGCCTCACCCCGGGTGCGGGCCAAGAGACCCAGTACTTC.

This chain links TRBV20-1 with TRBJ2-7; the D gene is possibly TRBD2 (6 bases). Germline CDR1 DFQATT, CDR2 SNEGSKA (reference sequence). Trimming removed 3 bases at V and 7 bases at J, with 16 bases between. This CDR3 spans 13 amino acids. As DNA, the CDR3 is TGCAGTGCTAGTGCATTAGCGGAGCGGGAGCAGTACTTC. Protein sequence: CSASALAEREQYF.

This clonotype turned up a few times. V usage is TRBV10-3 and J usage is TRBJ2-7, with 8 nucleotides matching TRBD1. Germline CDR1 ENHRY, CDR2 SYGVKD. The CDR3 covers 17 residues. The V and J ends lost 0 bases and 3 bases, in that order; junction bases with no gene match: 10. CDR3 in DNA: TGTGCCATCAGTGAGTCGCCCCACAGAGGACAGGGCTACGAGCAGTACTTC. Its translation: CAISESPHRGQGYEQYF.

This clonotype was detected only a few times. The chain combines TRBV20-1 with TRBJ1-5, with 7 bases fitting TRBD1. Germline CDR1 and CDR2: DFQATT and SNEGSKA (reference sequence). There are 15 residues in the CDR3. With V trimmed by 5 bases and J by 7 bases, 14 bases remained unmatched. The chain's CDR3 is CSASRTGSVDQPQHF. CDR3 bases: TGCAGTGCTTCCCGGACAGGATCAGTAGACCAGCCCCAGCATTTT.

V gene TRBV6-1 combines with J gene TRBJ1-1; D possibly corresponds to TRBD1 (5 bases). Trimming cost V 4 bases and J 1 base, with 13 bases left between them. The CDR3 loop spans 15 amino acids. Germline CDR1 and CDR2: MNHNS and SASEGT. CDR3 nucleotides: TGTGCCAGCAGTGGGGGAGGGGCGGGGAACACTGAAGCTTTCTTT. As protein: CASSGGGAGNTEAFF.

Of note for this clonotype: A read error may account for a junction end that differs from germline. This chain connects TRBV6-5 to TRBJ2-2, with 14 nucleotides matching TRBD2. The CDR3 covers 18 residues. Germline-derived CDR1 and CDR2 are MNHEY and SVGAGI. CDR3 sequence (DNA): TGTACCAGCAGTTACTGGACGGGACTAGCGGGGGCAAGGGGGGAGCTGTTTTTT. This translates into CTSSYWTGLAGARGELFF.

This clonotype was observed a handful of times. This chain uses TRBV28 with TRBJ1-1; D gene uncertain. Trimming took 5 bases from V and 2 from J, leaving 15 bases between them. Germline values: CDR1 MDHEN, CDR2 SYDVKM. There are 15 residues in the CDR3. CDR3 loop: CASSTGGSLNTEAFF. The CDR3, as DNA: TGTGCCAGCAGTACCGGCGGATCCCTAAACACTGAAGCTTTCTTT. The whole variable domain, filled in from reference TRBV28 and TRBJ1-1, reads DVKVTQSSRYLVKRTGEKVFLECVQDMDHENMFWYRQDPGLGLRLIYFSYDVKMKEKGDIPEGYSVSREKKERFSLILESASTNQTSMYLCASSTGGSLNTEAFFGQGTRLTVV.

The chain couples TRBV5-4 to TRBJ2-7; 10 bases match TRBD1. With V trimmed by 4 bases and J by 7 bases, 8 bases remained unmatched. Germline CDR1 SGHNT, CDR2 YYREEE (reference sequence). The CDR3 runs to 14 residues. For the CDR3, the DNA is TGTGCCAGCAGCCAGGGACAGGGGTCTCTAGAGCAGTACTTC. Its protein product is CASSQGQGSLEQYF.

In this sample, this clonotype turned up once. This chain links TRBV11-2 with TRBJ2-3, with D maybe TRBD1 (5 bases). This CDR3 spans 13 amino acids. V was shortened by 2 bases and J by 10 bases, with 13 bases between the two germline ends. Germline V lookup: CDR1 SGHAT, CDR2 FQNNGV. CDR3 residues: CASSLLKEGAQYF. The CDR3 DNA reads TGTGCCAGCAGCTTACTTAAAGAAGGGGCGCAGTATTTT.

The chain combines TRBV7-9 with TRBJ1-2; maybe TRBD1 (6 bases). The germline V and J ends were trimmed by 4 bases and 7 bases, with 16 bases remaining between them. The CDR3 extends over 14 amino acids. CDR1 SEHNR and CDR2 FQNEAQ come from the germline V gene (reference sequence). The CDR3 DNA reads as TGTGCCAGCAGCTCCGACCACACAGGGTCTGGCTACACCTTC. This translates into CASSSDHTGSGYTF.

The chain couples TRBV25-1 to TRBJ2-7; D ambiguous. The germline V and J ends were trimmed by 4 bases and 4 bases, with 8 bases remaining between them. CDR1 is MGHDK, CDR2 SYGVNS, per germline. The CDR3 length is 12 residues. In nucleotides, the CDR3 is TGTGCCAGCAGTGGCAGGCTTTACGAGCAGTACTTC. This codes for CASSGRLYEQYF.